A single T cell receptor (beta chain) is shown here with its context. There are many counts of this clonotype. What antigen it recognizes has not been identified. Nothing much larger sits one base from this clone, and base qualities are not available. V was cut back by 4 bases and J by 4 bases, leaving a gap of 12 bases between them. From the cysteine through the phenylalanine, the CDR3 covers 14 amino acids. Only the CDR3 region is kept as DNA, spanning 42 bases read in frame from base 1. From the germline V gene (reference sequence), CDR1 is SGHNT and CDR2 is YYREEE. Starting from 400 to 450 ng RNA, TCR libraries were constructed with the Immunoverse kit using molecular barcoded adaptors that cover the alpha/delta and beta/gamma chains. The same RNA used for transcriptome sequencing was used for TCR library preparation. An Illumina HiSeq 4000 with 2 x 150 cycles was used to sequence the TCR libraries. The authors' analysis ran thus. With MiXCR, TCR reads were aligned to human V, D, J and C references and assembled into CDR3 clonotypes, with quality filtering and error correction included. Clonotype counts and gene usage diversity were analyzed with the tcR package in R. Raw mapping reads were checked after the RNA-seq reads had been mapped by STAR aligner version 2.5.3a onto the human GRCh37 genome. To test the effect of sequencing depth on detected clonotypes, IR-seq fastq files were randomly downsampled using Seqtk 1.3. TCRdb's own reprocessing of the public reads used fastp at Q25 and MiXCR and kept productive beta chains. Merged by CDR3 protein, the rows form single entries marked with the most common genes and DNA. These V and J calls originate from TCRdb's pipeline instead of the authors' own analysis. Present in this sample are about 45,000 distinct CDR3 sequences, 20% of which were seen just once. The ten largest account for over 35% of the sample.

Every patient had bone marrow sampled at the time of active disease. Ficoll-Hypaque density gradient centrifugation was used to isolate bone marrow mononuclear cells. Myeloma plasma cells were removed and CD138-negative cells were obtained by negative selection following labeling with CD138 magnetic microbeads on a MACS separator. The purity of the isolated cells was checked by flow cytometry with CD138 antibodies on an Attune NxT. TRIzol reagent was used to extract total RNA, which was then quantified with a NanoDrop spectrophotometer. Paired RNA-seq and IR-seq were performed on the CD138-negative bone marrow sample of each patient. The entry originates in a study of read filtering for tumor transcriptome and immune sequencing (TCRdb year 2020). Background on the whole study: The cohort had 16 to 20 male and 14 female patients with a mean age of roughly 70 years, ranging from about 40 to 85. After DNase treatment, whole-transcriptome libraries were prepared using the TruSeq RNA Access Library Prep Kit. Under revised international staging, roughly eight patients fell into R-ISS I, more than 15 into R-ISS II and about 7 into R-ISS III. Per sample, about 4.05 to 10.27 million TCR-region mapped reads were obtained with IR-seq, compared with only roughly 80 to 1273 with RNA-seq. Using the same bone marrow samples, the study compared TCR repertoires obtained by targeted immune repertoire sequencing with those obtained by bulk whole-transcriptome sequencing. A main aim was a read-filtering strategy for immune repertoire data, specifically whether clonotypes supported by a single read should be removed. Results and caveats for the whole study, not just this receptor: The sorted CD138-negative fraction was composed of a mixed bone marrow immune population rather than of purified T cells. Compared with RNA-seq, IR-seq captured clonotypes at much higher depth and more reliably, and a smaller IR-seq throughput was enough to identify most shared clonotypes. Removing single-read clonotypes increased the correlation between IR-seq and RNA-seq shared clonotype proportions. Single-read clonotypes made up roughly 82% of clonotypes but only approximately 4% of total reads in IR-seq, compared with approximately 70% of clonotypes and about 44% of reads in RNA-seq.

The sequenced material came from a population of CD138-negative cells sorted from bone marrow. The intended sense of this specimen's cell subset or site label: bone marrow mononuclear cells depleted of CD138+ plasma/myeloma cells by negative magnetic selection. The V and J genes are TRBV5-4 and TRBJ2-1; 5 matching bases give a weak D call of TRBD1. The clonotype was recovered from a donor aged 40 or over with multiple myeloma. The nucleotides are TGTGCCAGCAGCCTAGGGGCAGTATACAATGAGCAGTTCTTC. Its protein product is CASSLGAVYNEQFF.